Sequencing of this TCR beta chain was carried out in a study of shared clonotypes between healthy human individuals. Germline assignment: CDR1 GTSNPN and CDR2 SVGIG (reference sequence). V dropped 6 bases and J dropped 6; count of bases not matched to a gene: 8. The CDR3 consists of 13 residues. Study-level findings and limits: In contrast to clonotypes shared by all four donors, non-shared clonotypes had lower generation probabilities.

About this clone: Its antigen is currently unknown.

The assay was immunoSEQ multiplex PCR, and TCRdb's table has in-frame clones only and misses some. The sample lists roughly 2.5 million clones; over 85% were seen once. From CD4+ cells came CD45RA+ naive and CD45RA-negative memory subsets. Material: naive CD4+ T cells sorted from blood. Subset noted: CD45RA+ positively selected. The rearrangement links TRBV30 to TRBJ1-5; 7 bases align to TRBD1. The sequence was obtained from a young man in good health. The chain's CDR3 is CACSSQGLQPQHF. CDR3 in DNA: TGTGCCTGCAGCTCACAGGGGCTTCAGCCCCAGCATTTT.